Here is one TCR beta chain with its context. This specimen belongs to a study of glioma-infiltrating T cells. Amplification of TCR alpha and beta CDR3 regions from RNA used iRepertoire nested multiplex PCR. One-step reverse transcription and amplification started from approximately 100-400 ng of tissue mRNA or PBMC total RNA. MiXCR was run by TCRdb on the multiplex PCR reads, yielding one entry per CDR3 protein. The top ten clones hold 40% to 55% of a sample with 85,000 to 110,000 distinct CDR3 sequences, around 30% of them seen once. Germline loops: CDR1 SGHKS, CDR2 YYEKEE (reference sequence). Deletions cut 1 base from V and 3 bases from J, with 12 bases between. The CDR3 runs to 15 residues.

Input material: glioma tissue, nonneoplastic brain tissue, or PBMCs (not recorded which). This clonotype was obtained from a human donor with low-grade glioma or glioblastoma, undergoing nonglioma brain surgery, or in good health (not recorded which). The V gene is TRBV5-5, the J gene TRBJ2-3, with D possibly being TRBD1 or TRBD2 (6 bases each). CDR3 in DNA: TGTGCCAGCAGCTTGAACTGGGGGGCAACAGATACGCAGTATTTT. It specifies CASSLNWGATDTQYF.